This TCR beta chain was sequenced during a study of CD4+ T cells in melanoma. Study findings and constraints: A reported correlation linked neoantigen-specific CD4+ T cells to CD8+, macrophage and B cell function. Reportedly, melanoma neoantigen-specific CD4+ T cells showed varied differentiation states.

Generated by immunoSEQ multiplex PCR, the TCRdb table keeps only in-frame clones and is missing some. The data show around 100,000 clones, with 92% seen just once and about 3.5% held by the top ten. The CDR3 runs to 16 residues. CDR1 is SEHNR and CDR2 is FQNEAQ in the germline V gene (reference sequence). Trimming removed 5 bases at V and 2 bases at J, with 17 bases between. As concerns this clone: Its target is not known.

The chain employs TRBV7-9 and TRBJ2-3; D gene uncertain. This receptor was obtained from a human donor with melanoma. The sequenced sample consisted of peripheral blood. The CDR3 DNA reads TGTGCCAGCAGCCTTAGCCGCCTGAGGACCACAGATACGCAGTATTTT. Translation: CASSLSRLRTTDTQYF. The complete variable domain, with remaining parts taken from reference TRBV7-9 and TRBJ2-3, reads DTGVSQNPRHKITKRGQNVTFRCDPISEHNRLYWYRQTLGQGPEFLTYFQNEAQLEKSRLLSDRFSAERPKGSFSTLEIQRTEQGDSAMYLCASSLSRLRTTDTQYFGPGTRLTVL.